What follows are 25 T cell receptor beta chains derived from one specimen sequenced in a study of T-cell reconstitution after alpha-beta-depleted transplantation in children. The library targeted TCRbeta and was prepared with unique molecular identifiers. TCRdb used MiXCR to reprocess the PCR reads, holding one entry per CDR3 protein. The table shows 600,000 to 700,000 distinct CDR3 sequences, with around 17% occurring only once. This specimen was PBMCs from the stem cell graft donor, taken from the stem cell graft. The receptors were sampled from a human donor who donated a stem cell graft to a child with acute myeloid leukemia.

The V call is TRBV6-1, the J call TRBJ1-2, with TRBD1 matching 8 bases. V shed 7 bases, J shed 0 bases, and the junction held 7 bases outside the gene matches. The CDR3 loop spans 15 amino acids. In germline, CDR1 is MNHNS, CDR2 SASEGT. CDR3 coding DNA: TGTGCCAGCAAGCCGGGACAGGCCTCTAACTATGGCTACACCTTC. Amino acids: CASKPGQASNYGYTF.

This chain connects TRBV28 to TRBJ2-7, with a possible D match to TRBD2 (5 bases). Per the germline V gene, CDR1 is MDHEN and CDR2 is SYDVKM. The CDR3 has 13 residues. Trimming took 6 bases from V and 2 from J, leaving 11 bases between them. The chain's CDR3 is CASRRGKTYEQYV. In DNA form, the CDR3 reads TGTGCCAGCAGGCGAGGGAAGACCTACGAGCAGTACGTC.

This chain links TRBV20-1 with TRBJ1-5; D perhaps matches TRBD1 (5 bases). V dropped 5 bases and J dropped 11 bases, with 16 bases sitting between them. CDR1 and CDR2 (germline): DFQATT, SNEGSKA (reference sequence). The CDR3 has 12 amino acids. The CDR3 loop reads CSARDQGGTQHF. The CDR3 DNA follows: TGCAGTGCTCGGGACCAAGGAGGGACCCAGCATTTT.

The chain uses TRBV6-6 and TRBJ2-3, with 7 bases that match TRBD1. Germline V lookup: CDR1 MNHNY, CDR2 SVGAGI (reference sequence). V was clipped by 4 bases and J by 6 bases; unmatched bases: 4. The CDR3 loop spans 13 amino acids. CDR3 bases: TGTGCCAGCAGTTTGACAGGGTACGATACGCAGTATTTT. Its translation is CASSLTGYDTQYF.

This clonotype was seen ten or more times. The rearrangement uses TRBV20-1 and TRBJ1-2; D might be TRBD1 (6 bases). The CDR3 sequence is 13 residues long. V was trimmed by 6 bases and J by 4 bases, leaving 15 bases between them. CDR1 is DFQATT and CDR2 is SNEGSKA in the germline V gene (reference sequence). This CDR3 reads CSAPPRGTYGYTF. The CDR3 nucleotides read TGCAGTGCCCCTCCCAGGGGCACCTATGGCTACACCTTC.

In this sample, this clonotype turned up a few times. V is TRBV7-2 and J is TRBJ1-2; D gene unclear. Between the trimmed V and J ends, which lost 6 bases and 8 bases, there was a span of 16 bases. Germline CDR1 is SGHTA and CDR2 is FQGNSA. This CDR3 is built from 13 residues. The CDR3 protein is CASSSQSFEGYTF. CDR3 DNA sequence: TGTGCCAGCAGTTCCCAGTCATTCGAAGGCTACACCTTC.

This clonotype was seen only a few times. The V and J genes are TRBV7-2 and TRBJ1-3; TRBD1 is a possible D gene (5 bases). The CDR3 has 16 residues. CDR1 SGHTA and CDR2 FQGNSA come from the germline V gene. The V and J ends lost 0 bases and 4 bases respectively, with 13 bases between them. This chain's CDR3 is CASSLAQGLLGNTIYF. The CDR3, as DNA: TGTGCCAGCAGCTTAGCGCAGGGCCTCCTCGGAAACACCATATATTTT. Variable domain in full (rest from reference TRBV7-2 and TRBJ1-3): GAGVSQSPSNKVTEKGKDVELRCDPISGHTALYWYRQSLGQGLEFLIYFQGNSAPDKSGLPSDRFSAERTGGSVSTLTIQRTQQEDSAVYLCASSLAQGLLGNTIYFGEGSWLTVV.

Comment on this clonotype: Being one base from a much bigger clone, this may be a read error. CDR3 sequence: CASRYSQGNGNTIYF. CDR3 nucleotide sequence: TGTGCCAGCAGGTACTCACAGGGTAACGGAAACACCATATATTTT. The V and J genes are TRBV6-5 and TRBJ1-3; D may be TRBD1 (6 bases). The germline gives CDR1 MNHEY, CDR2 SVGAGI. CDR3 length: 15 residues.

This clonotype was found many times. The J gene is TRBJ1-1, the V gene TRBV7-9; weak D call: TRBD1 (5 bases). CDR3 length: 14 residues. Trimming left V 4 bases short and J 6 bases short, with 15 bases between. Germline V CDR1 and CDR2: SEHNR, FQNEAQ (reference sequence). The CDR3 nucleotides read TGTGCCAGCAGCTCGGCCGGGGGGTGGGCTGAAGCTTTCTTT. Its translation: CASSSAGGWAEAFF.

This chain links TRBV4-1 with TRBJ1-1; no clear D. The CDR3 is 16 residues long. Germline CDR1 MGHRA, CDR2 YSYEKL. V dropped 2 bases and J dropped 0 bases, with 13 bases sitting between them. The CDR3 spells CASSQTPNPVNTEAFF. The CDR3 region has the DNA TGCGCCAGCAGCCAAACACCAAACCCCGTGAACACTGAAGCTTTCTTT.

This clonotype turned up a few times. The V gene is TRBV24-1, the J gene TRBJ1-5, with TRBD1 identical over 8 bases. The germline gives CDR1 KGHDR, CDR2 SFDVKD. The trim removed 6 bases at V and 4 bases at J, leaving 4 bases unmatched. This CDR3 contains 14 residues. This CDR3 is CATSSTGENQPQHF. CDR3 nucleotides: TGTGCCACCAGTTCGACAGGGGAGAATCAGCCCCAGCATTTT.

This clonotype was recorded many times. V is TRBV20-1 and J is TRBJ1-2, with D tentatively TRBD1 (5 bases). Germline V CDR1 and CDR2: DFQATT, SNEGSKA (reference sequence). The germline V and J ends were trimmed by 3 bases and 8 bases, with 10 bases remaining between them. The CDR3 is made up of 11 amino acids. The CDR3, as DNA: TGCAGTGCTAGCGGGGGGATCGGCTACACCTTC. It translates to CSASGGIGYTF.

This clonotype came up many times. The rearrangement joins TRBV20-1 to TRBJ2-7, with a possible D match to TRBD1 (5 bases). The CDR3 covers 12 residues. Per germline, CDR1 DFQATT and CDR2 SNEGSKA (reference sequence). V was pared by 6 bases and J by 2 bases, with 11 bases between. Here the CDR3 DNA reads TGCAGTGCCTCGACAGAGACCTACGAGCAGTACTTC. It specifies CSASTETYEQYF.

This clonotype appeared a few times. The chain joins TRBV7-2 to TRBJ2-2; D is tentatively TRBD1 or TRBD2 (5 bases each). The germline V gene encodes CDR1 SGHTA and CDR2 FQGNSA. The length of the CDR3 is 13 residues. V gave up 4 bases and J gave up 7 bases, with 10 bases separating them. CDR3 amino acids: CASSYGTDGELFF. In DNA, the CDR3 is TGTGCCAGCAGCTACGGGACGGACGGGGAGCTGTTTTTT.

This clonotype occurred a few times. V and J are TRBV9 and TRBJ1-3, with D possibly matching TRBD1 (5 bases). This CDR3 spans 16 amino acids. Trimming pared 7 bases from V and 0 bases from J, leaving 17 bases between. Germline V lookup: CDR1 SGDLS, CDR2 YYNGEE. The CDR3, as DNA: TGTGCCAGCTCATCGACAGATGGGTTCTCTGGAAACACCATATATTTT. It translates to CASSSTDGFSGNTIYF. The entire variable domain, with the rest obtained from reference TRBV9 and TRBJ1-3, is as follows: DSGVTQTPKHLITATGQRVTLRCSPRSGDLSVYWYQQSLDQGLQFLIQYYNGEERAKGNILERFSAQQFPDLHSELNLSSLELGDSALYFCASSSTDGFSGNTIYFGEGSWLTVV.

This clonotype was seen a single time. V gene TRBV9 combines with J gene TRBJ2-5, with D uncertain. V gave up 0 bases and J gave up 3 bases, with 3 bases separating them. The germline V gene encodes CDR1 SGDLS and CDR2 YYNGEE. This CDR3 has 12 residues. CDR3 in DNA: TGTGCCAGCAGCGTAGCCGAAGAGACCCAGTACTTC. Translated, it gives CASSVAEETQYF.

This clonotype was seen a handful of times. The rearrangement uses TRBV30 and TRBJ1-5, with a tentative D call TRBD1 (6 bases). CDR3 length: 13 residues. V dropped 2 bases and J dropped 4 bases, with 9 bases sitting between them. The V gene's germline CDR1 is GTSNPN and CDR2 SVGIG (reference sequence). For the CDR3, the DNA is TGTGCCTGGAGTACAGGGTATAATCAGCCCCAGCATTTT. Translating gives CAWSTGYNQPQHF.

This chain joins TRBV5-1 and TRBJ1-4; 7 bases line up with TRBD1. Germline values: CDR1 SGHRS, CDR2 YFSETQ. V was pared by 5 bases and J by 1 base, with 5 bases of the junction left unmatched. The CDR3 runs to 15 residues. CDR3 in DNA: TGCGCCAGCAGACTCCAGGGGGGAACTAATGAAAAACTGTTTTTT. Residues: CASRLQGGTNEKLFF.

With respect to this clonotype: Since a much larger clone is just one base distant, this may be a read error. The CDR3: CSARVALSSGVVSSYNEQFF. Here the CDR3 DNA reads TGCAGTGCTAGAGTTGCCTTGTCTAGCGGGGTCGTTAGCTCCTACAATGAGCAGTTCTTC. The V and J genes are TRBV20-1 and TRBJ2-1; 9 nucleotides align to TRBD2. The J segment lost 0 bases and the V segment lost 1 base, leaving 16 bases of the junction unmatched. The length of the CDR3 is 20 residues. Germline V gives CDR1 DFQATT, CDR2 SNEGSKA (reference sequence).

The V call is TRBV21-1, the J call TRBJ1-4. TRBV21-1 is a pseudogene segment. This CDR3 spans 14 amino acids. The CDR3 DNA sequence: TGTGCCAGCAGCAAGGTTGCAACTAATGAAAAACTGTTTTTT. Translation gives CASSKVATNEKLFF.

This clonotype was counted between two and nine times. V usage is TRBV7-2 and J usage is TRBJ2-7, with 7 bases matching TRBD1. The CDR3 runs 15 residues. The ends lost 2 bases at V and 0 bases at J; junction bases unmatched: 4. The germline V gene has CDR1 SGHTA and CDR2 FQGNSA. The CDR3 nucleotides read TGTGCCAGCAGCTTAAAAGGGGGCTACTCCTACGAGCAGTACTTC. Translated: CASSLKGGYSYEQYF.

The gene calls are TRBV20-1 and TRBJ1-4; no clear D. CDR1 DFQATT and CDR2 SNEGSKA come from the germline V gene (reference sequence). The CDR3 sequence is 14 residues long. V lost 6 bases and J lost 0, with 11 bases in between. Here the CDR3 DNA reads TGCAGTGCCCCCACCCAAGCAACTAATGAAAAACTGTTTTTT. This sequence encodes CSAPTQATNEKLFF.

This clonotype was picked up many times. The rearrangement links TRBV20-1 to TRBJ1-2; 7 positions agree with TRBD1. Unmatched junction bases numbered 7, after V lost 0 bases and J lost 6 bases. Germline CDR1 DFQATT, CDR2 SNEGSKA (reference sequence). This CDR3 contains 14 residues. In DNA form, the CDR3 reads TGCAGTGCTAGAGATTTGAGGGGGCTTGATGGCTACACCTTC. This codes for CSARDLRGLDGYTF.

The rearrangement links TRBV27 to TRBJ1-1, with D possibly matching TRBD1 (6 bases). Trimming left V 0 bases short and J 4 bases short, with 15 bases between. This CDR3 region has 16 residues. Germline CDR1 MNHEY, CDR2 SMNVEV (reference sequence). The CDR3 nucleotides are TGTGCCAGCAGTTTATCAGGGGGATATGAGGTCACTGAAGCTTTCTTT. Translation: CASSLSGGYEVTEAFF.

The rearrangement joins TRBV7-9 to TRBJ2-1; D could derive from TRBD1 or TRBD2 (5 bases each). The CDR3 runs 17 residues. V lost 6 bases, J lost 3 bases, and 21 bases lay in between. CDR1 is SEHNR and CDR2 is FQNEAQ in the germline V gene (reference sequence). CDR3 DNA sequence: TGTGCCAGCAGTTTCGATACCACACGGGACCTCTACAATGAGCAGTTCTTC. Amino acid sequence: CASSFDTTRDLYNEQFF.